The 3 T cell receptor beta chains below come from one sample, sequenced in a study of Ad26.COV2.S vaccination and SARS-CoV-2 variants. Treatment defined: roughly 19 received Ad26.COV2.S at low or high dose, single or two shots; about 5 received placebo; per-sample allocation not given. Each sample was drawn 63 days after the first injection (of vaccine or placebo). Sequenced by immunoSEQ multiplex PCR; TCRdb stores in-frame clones only, minus some. Among about 350,000 clones, approximately 86% were seen once, and the ten largest hold about 11%. Sequenced material: peripheral blood, taken in a trial of Ad26.COV2.S vaccine versus placebo. These receptor sequences come from a person between 18 and 60 years old who received the Ad26.COV2.S COVID-19 vaccine or a placebo.

This chain uses TRBV19 with TRBJ1-1; D remains unclear. Looked up from germline, CDR1 is LNHDA and CDR2 is SQIVND (reference sequence). This CDR3 has 11 residues. V was pared by 9 bases and J by 4 bases, with 9 bases between. Here the CDR3 DNA reads TGTGCCAGGAGGATACCCACTGAAGCTTTCTTT. This encodes CARRIPTEAFF.

V and J are TRBV28 and TRBJ1-1, with D hard to call. The CDR3 has 15 amino acids. Trimming cost V 5 bases and J 1 base, with 14 bases left between them. CDR1 and CDR2 from the germline V gene are MDHEN and SYDVKM. The CDR3 region is CASSKWSGPNTEAFF. The CDR3, as DNA: TGTGCCAGCAGTAAATGGTCAGGCCCGAACACTGAAGCTTTCTTT.

The rearrangement joins TRBV6-2 or TRBV6-3 to TRBJ2-2, with 9 nucleotides matching TRBD1. Trimming removed 6 bases from V and 6 bases from J; junction bases left unmatched: 11. Germline assignment: CDR1 MNHEY and CDR2 SVGEGT. The CDR3 contains 16 residues. The CDR3 DNA sequence: TGTGCCAGCAGCTATGGACAGGGGACGGACGCCGGGGAGCTGTTTTTT. Protein product: CASSYGQGTDAGELFF.